This T cell receptor beta chain was identified in a study of T cell responses to AZD1222 COVID-19 vaccine. The study's findings and limits: Donors were largely white British and mainly female; clonal diversity was possibly underestimated.

Comments on this clone: Its antigen is not known.

The CDR3 totals 14 residues. The germline CDR1 and CDR2 sequences are MNHEY and SVGAGI. V shed 2 bases and J shed 2 bases, with 9 bases lying between them. TCRdb's table, derived via immunoSEQ multiplex PCR, lists solely in-frame clones and lacks some. The sample holds roughly 80,000 clones, approximately 90% seen once. V gene TRBV6-5 combines with J gene TRBJ1-1, with D maybe TRBD1 (5 bases). The sample consisted of peripheral blood, taken on day 0 of AZD1222 vaccination. The clonotype was recovered from an adult in good health. CDR3 in DNA: TGTGCCAGCAGTTACAGGGGCGGAAACACTGAAGCTTTCTTT. It specifies CASSYRGGNTEAFF.